The rows below give T cell receptor beta chains drawn from one sample of a study of Graves' ophthalmopathy and Graves' hyperthyroidism. TCRdb used MiXCR to reprocess the multiplex PCR reads, holding one entry per CDR3 protein. The sample lists around 670,000 distinct CDR3 sequences, roughly 40% seen once, with less than 55% in the top ten. The sequenced sample consisted of peripheral blood. Receptors were obtained from an adult man with Graves' ophthalmopathy. Both conserved end residues are part of each CDR3.

>TRBV7-9|TRBJ1-4
CASSPHSPRNEKLFF
>TRBV7-9|TRBJ2-2
CASSPGGHGTGELFF
>TRBV29-1|TRBJ1-2
CSARDNNGGYTF
>TRBV5-1|TRBJ2-7
CASSLDIRQAYEQYF
>TRBV10-3|TRBJ1-2
CAISESRGANYGYTF
>TRBV10-2|TRBJ1-4
CASQGDRDAEKLFF
>TRBV25-1|TRBJ2-7
CASIQDYEQYF
>TRBV29-1|TRBJ2-7
CSEPTGSPLAEQYF
>TRBV20-1|TRBJ1-6
CSASYRGPVSPLHF
>TRBV2|TRBJ2-5
CASSGTSGRRTGETQYF
>TRBV7-9|TRBJ2-7
CASSLGGRSYEQYF
>TRBV12-3/TRBV12-4|TRBJ2-7
CASSGTGTSLHEQYF
>TRBV7-2|TRBJ1-2
CASSAASDRGSYGYTF
>TRBV6-1|TRBJ2-7
CATRRTKSYEQYF
>TRBV9|TRBJ1-1
CASSVGDRGRPEAFF
>TRBV20-1|TRBJ2-7
CSASVGVNEQYF
>TRBV20-1|TRBJ1-2
CSAISRVTGYTF
>TRBV5-1|TRBJ1-6
CASSLDRGPSPLHF
>TRBV7-2|TRBJ2-6
CASRRTGVSGANVLTF
>TRBV29-1|TRBJ2-2
CSVDSLSGELFF
>TRBV7-9|TRBJ1-1
CASSQDWDGTEAFF
>TRBV25-1|TRBJ2-2
CASSEAETVSGELFF
>TRBV10-3|TRBJ2-2
CASSYQGRVTGELFF
>TRBV10-3|TRBJ1-4
CASNPGGGTNEKLFF
>TRBV11-2|TRBJ2-7
CASRKTGAPTYEQYF
>TRBV6-1|TRBJ1-2
CASSALDRTARFGYTF
>TRBV10-3|TRBJ2-5
CAISENAGGETQYF
>TRBV10-3|TRBJ1-1
CASSRGGYGNTEAFF
>TRBV19|TRBJ1-3
CASSPILGSSGNTIYF
>TRBV20-1|TRBJ2-5
CSASPGTGGETQYF
>TRBV5-1|TRBJ1-6
CASSLAGGERPLHF
>TRBV2|TRBJ1-3
CASRRGDILSGNTIYF
>TRBV7-2|TRBJ2-5
CASSSSGRAWETQCF
>TRBV2|TRBJ1-4
CASSAPVDRDGEKLFF
>TRBV14|TRBJ2-5
CASRQASGQETQYF
>TRBV24-1|TRBJ1-5
CASSYTGDQPQHF
>TRBV7-9|TRBJ2-7
CASSLLSGSSYEQYF
>TRBV15|TRBJ1-6
CATSNHRQGGSPLHF
>TRBV24-1|TRBJ1-5
CASVRQGATQPQHF
>TRBV5-8|TRBJ1-1
CASSLLQGLNTEAFF
>TRBV7-2|TRBJ1-1
CASRIDRTPKAFF
>TRBV7-9|TRBJ1-4
CASSHQGGVATNEKLFF
>TRBV7-3|TRBJ2-5
CASSPAGAQETQYF
>TRBV7-4|TRBJ1-5
CASSSWGGGQGTYSNQPQHF
>TRBV20-1|TRBJ1-1
CSAMGGANTEAFF
>TRBV25-1|TRBJ2-5
CASSGSRGKETQYF
>TRBV2|TRBJ2-2
CVRGIRGELFF
>TRBV7-2|TRBJ1-2
CASSPSVTGYGYTF
>TRBV2|TRBJ2-5
CASRLAGVDETQYF
>TRBV29-1|TRBJ2-6
CSGSGGTGANVLTF
>TRBV4-1|TRBJ2-5
CASRPALVRETQYF
>TRBV7-9|TRBJ1-5
CASSLEGGGNQPQHF
>TRBV7-2|TRBJ2-7
CASSADRGRDEQYF